The 21 T cell receptor beta chains below come from one sample, sequenced in a study of CD8+ T cells in alopecia areata. Treatment denoted: oral pan-JAK inhibitor, 5-10 mg twice daily. Following extraction, RNA underwent reverse transcription to cDNA, which served as the sequencing template. Produced via immunoSEQ multiplex PCR; TCRdb's table is partial and in-frame only. Of approximately 150,000 clones in the sample, 50% to 65% were seen once. The sequencing here drew on CD4+ T cells sorted from blood, taken at week 24, from a patient treated with tofacitinib. The receptors shown here come from a human donor with alopecia areata.

The J gene is TRBJ1-6, the V gene TRBV30, with D maybe TRBD1 (6 bases). Looked up from germline, CDR1 is GTSNPN and CDR2 is SVGIG (reference sequence). The CDR3 spans 15 residues. Trimming took 4 bases from V and 5 from J, leaving 15 bases between them. The CDR3 here is CAWTIGQGNNSPLHF. Here the CDR3 DNA reads TGTGCCTGGACCATCGGCCAGGGGAATAATTCACCCCTCCACTTT.

The chain carries TRBV5-1 and TRBJ2-1, with unresolved D. This CDR3 spans 15 amino acids. V lost 1 base to trimming and J lost 4 bases, with 12 bases between them. Germline-derived CDR1 and CDR2 are SGHRS and YFSETQ. The CDR3 protein is CASSLLQNIYNEQFF. The DNA of the CDR3 is TGCGCCAGCAGCTTGTTGCAGAACATTTACAATGAGCAGTTCTTC.

CDR3 loop: CAISESPTGTGELFF. Here the CDR3 DNA reads TGTGCCATCAGTGAGTCCCCCACGGGCACCGGGGAGCTGTTTTTT. V gene TRBV10-3 combines with J gene TRBJ2-2; D not certain. Trimming stripped 0 bases from V and 4 bases from J, with 9 bases between. Germline loops: CDR1 ENHRY, CDR2 SYGVKD. This CDR3 region has 15 residues.

This sequence joins TRBV7-2 and TRBJ1-1; 7 bases line up with TRBD1. Germline V gene sequence: CDR1 SGHTA, CDR2 FQGNSA. The CDR3 is 14 amino acids. The ends lost 1 base at V and 10 bases at J; junction bases unmatched: 9. The CDR3 region has the DNA TGTGCCAGCAGCTTAGATCGGACAGGCGAGGGAGCTTTCTTT. Its protein is CASSLDRTGEGAFF.

The V gene is TRBV30, the J gene TRBJ1-3, with D unclear. CDR1 is GTSNPN and CDR2 is SVGIG in the germline V gene (reference sequence). With 3 bases removed from V and 0 bases from J, the gap between germline ends came to 9 bases. This CDR3 has 14 residues. The CDR3 here is CAWSRGRSGNTIYF. CDR3 coding DNA: TGTGCCTGGAGCCGAGGTCGCTCTGGAAACACCATATATTTT.

This chain uses TRBV10-3 with TRBJ1-1; D possibly corresponds to TRBD1 (6 bases). Between the trimmed V and J ends, which lost 6 bases and 0 bases, there was a span of 11 bases. CDR1 is ENHRY, CDR2 SYGVKD, per germline. The CDR3 has 14 residues. CDR3 coding DNA: TGTGCCATCAGCCCAGGGGTTGTGAACACTGAAGCTTTCTTT. Amino acid sequence: CAISPGVVNTEAFF.

The chain combines TRBV9 with TRBJ1-4; D perhaps matches TRBD1 (6 bases). V was trimmed by 6 bases and J by 6 bases, leaving 15 bases between them. From germline, CDR1 is SGDLS and CDR2 YYNGEE. This CDR3 is 14 amino acids long. The CDR3 is CASTKGVLDEKLFF. CDR3 sequence (DNA): TGTGCCAGCACCAAGGGGGTACTGGATGAAAAACTGTTTTTT.

The chain uses TRBV4-1 and TRBJ1-1; 7 bases fit TRBD1. V lost 1 base, J lost 9 bases, and 11 bases stayed unmatched. The CDR3 has 15 amino acids. Germline loops: CDR1 MGHRA, CDR2 YSYEKL. The CDR3 region has the DNA TGCGCCAGCAGCCAAGTCGTCGCGGGACAGACAAAAGCTTTCTTT. Its translation is CASSQVVAGQTKAFF.

This clone showed up just a few times. The rearrangement joins TRBV7-2 to TRBJ2-5; D remains unclear. The V and J ends lost 2 bases and 5 bases respectively, with 9 bases between them. The CDR3 spans 13 residues. Germline V gene data show CDR1 as SGHTA and CDR2 as FQGNSA. CDR3 region: CASSLNARETQYF. The CDR3 region has the DNA TGTGCCAGCAGCTTAAACGCGAGGGAGACCCAGTACTTC.

This clone appeared a few times. This rearrangement joins TRBV6-1 to TRBJ2-3, with D perhaps TRBD1 (6 bases). The length of the CDR3 is 15 residues. Trimming removed 6 bases at V and 2 bases at J, with 15 bases between. Germline V CDR1 and CDR2: MNHNS, SASEGT. The DNA of the CDR3 is TGTGCCAGCAGCGGAAAAGGGGGAACCACAGATACGCAGTATTTT. Translation gives CASSGKGGTTDTQYF.

This clone was recorded only once. The chain recombines TRBV4-1 with TRBJ1-6; TRBD1 agrees at 9 bases. Per germline, CDR1 MGHRA and CDR2 YSYEKL. V lost 2 bases and J lost 5; bases outside the gene matches: 1. This CDR3 has 15 amino acids. CDR3 sequence: CASSQWTGDNSPLHF. The CDR3 coding sequence is TGCGCCAGCAGCCAATGGACAGGGGATAATTCACCCCTCCACTTT.

The chain employs TRBV5-4 and TRBJ2-7, with TRBD2 matching over 8 bases. Germline V gives CDR1 SGHNT, CDR2 YYREEE (reference sequence). The CDR3 length is 13 residues. V shed 5 bases and J 9 bases; nucleotides not matched to a gene: 10. The CDR3 region is CASSSQREGSQYF. The CDR3 bases are TGTGCCAGCAGTTCTCAACGGGAGGGGTCGCAGTACTTC.

V usage is TRBV4-1 and J usage is TRBJ1-4, with no clear D. The CDR3 contains 16 residues. CDR1 and CDR2 (germline): MGHRA, YSYEKL. The V and J ends lost 2 bases and 7 bases respectively, with 17 bases between them. The CDR3 DNA is TGCGCCAGCAGCCAATTGGGGATTACGGGCGGTGAAAAACTGTTTTTT. Its protein is CASSQLGITGGEKLFF.

This clone was observed a single time. The genes are TRBV30 and TRBJ1-5; no clear D gene. Germline lookup yields CDR1 GTSNPN and CDR2 SVGIG (reference sequence). The CDR3 runs to 13 residues. Trimming cost V 0 bases and J 4 bases, with 7 bases left between them. The CDR3 loop reads CAWSVTVNQPQHF. Written as DNA, the CDR3 is TGTGCCTGGAGTGTAACGGTAAATCAGCCCCAGCATTTT.

This clone was detected once. The rearrangement links TRBV2 to TRBJ2-5; 9 bases map to TRBD2. Germline assignment: CDR1 SNHLY and CDR2 FYNNEI. V lost 9 bases, J lost 5 bases, and 16 bases stayed unmatched. The CDR3 has 16 residues. In nucleotides, the CDR3 is TGTGCCAGAAGCCTCTCGCGGGGGGGCCTCGGTGAGACCCAGTACTTC. Its translation is CARSLSRGGLGETQYF.

The table lists this clone with a few counts. The chain has TRBV7-9 and TRBJ2-7; D not resolved. V lost 6 bases and J 7 bases, leaving 19 bases between the germline ends. The CDR3 runs 14 residues. From germline, CDR1 is SEHNR and CDR2 FQNEAQ (reference sequence). CDR3 coding DNA: TGTGCCAGCAGTCCAGGTGATCCCCGTACGGAGCAGTACTTC. Its protein product is CASSPGDPRTEQYF.

This clone was seen a few times. The rearrangement joins TRBV25-1 to TRBJ2-5; D is perhaps TRBD2 (5 bases). Trimming removed 9 bases from V and 5 bases from J, with 13 bases in between. The CDR3 has 12 residues. Germline V lookup: CDR1 MGHDK, CDR2 SYGVNS. This CDR3 reads CARTTPRETQYF. The CDR3, as DNA: TGTGCCAGGACTACCCCTCGGGAGACCCAGTACTTC. Combining the CDR3 with reference TRBV25-1 and TRBJ2-5 gives the whole variable domain EADIYQTPRYLVIGTGKKITLECSQTMGHDKMYWYQQDPGMELHLIHYSYGVNSTEKGDLSSESTVSRIRTEHFPLTLESARPSHTSQYLCARTTPRETQYFGPGTRLLVL.

This clone has more than one count but fewer than ten. The rearrangement links TRBV7-8 to TRBJ1-1; D perhaps matches TRBD1 (6 bases). The V end was cut by 4 bases, the J end by 1 base, with 19 bases between. The germline gives CDR1 SGHVS, CDR2 FQNEAQ. The CDR3 contains 17 residues. DNA for the CDR3: TGTGCCAGCAGCTCGAACCGGGGGCCCGGGGGGAACACTGAAGCTTTCTTT. Residues: CASSSNRGPGGNTEAFF.

The V gene is TRBV27, the J gene TRBJ1-5, with D uncertain. The CDR3 has 12 amino acids. V gave up 2 bases and J gave up 5 bases, with 4 bases separating them. From germline, CDR1 is MNHEY and CDR2 SMNVEV (reference sequence). CDR3 nucleotides: TGTGCCAGCAGTTTAAGGGATCAGCCCCAGCATTTT. Amino acid sequence: CASSLRDQPQHF.

The chain employs TRBV29-1 and TRBJ2-7; D is uncertain. V gave up 3 bases and J gave up 3 bases, with 12 bases separating them. The CDR3 runs to 13 residues. Per germline, CDR1 SQVTM and CDR2 ANQGSEA. CDR3 region: CSVEAGRSYEQYF. In nucleotides, the CDR3 is TGCAGCGTTGAGGCAGGAAGAAGCTACGAGCAGTACTTC.

This clone was found a few times. The V gene is TRBV25-1, the J gene TRBJ2-7; the D gene is possibly TRBD2 (6 bases). CDR3 length: 17 residues. Trimming left V 2 bases short and J 4 bases short, with 21 bases between. From germline, CDR1 is MGHDK and CDR2 SYGVNS. CDR3 protein: CASSESRTGGVGYEQYF. The DNA for the CDR3 is TGTGCCAGCAGTGAAAGTCGTACCGGCGGGGTAGGGTACGAGCAGTACTTC.